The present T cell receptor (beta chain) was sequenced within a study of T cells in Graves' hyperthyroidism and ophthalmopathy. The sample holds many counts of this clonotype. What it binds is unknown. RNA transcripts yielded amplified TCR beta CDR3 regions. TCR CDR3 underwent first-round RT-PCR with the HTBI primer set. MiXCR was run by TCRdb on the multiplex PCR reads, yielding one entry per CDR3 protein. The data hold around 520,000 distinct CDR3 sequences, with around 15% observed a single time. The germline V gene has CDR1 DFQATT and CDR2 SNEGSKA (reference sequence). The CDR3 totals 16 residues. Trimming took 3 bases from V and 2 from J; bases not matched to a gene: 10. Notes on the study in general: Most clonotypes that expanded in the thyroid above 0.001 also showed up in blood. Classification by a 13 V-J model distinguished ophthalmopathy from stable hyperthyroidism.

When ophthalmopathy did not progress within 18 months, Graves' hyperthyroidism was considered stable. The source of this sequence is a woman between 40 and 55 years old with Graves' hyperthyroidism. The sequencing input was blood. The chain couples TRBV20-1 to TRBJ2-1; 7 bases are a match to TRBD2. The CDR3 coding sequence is TGCAGTGCTAGCCACTATAGCGGGTGGGCCTACAATGAGCAGTTCTTC. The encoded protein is CSASHYSGWAYNEQFF.